This TCR beta chain was profiled in a study of control samples from healthy donors and cancer patients. The trim removed 3 bases at V and 6 bases at J, leaving 5 bases unmatched. The germline CDR1 and CDR2 sequences are KGHSH and LQKENI. The CDR3 totals 14 residues. Repertoires were generated with immunoSEQ multiplex PCR, while TCRdb's copy carries only in-frame clones and drops some. Altogether over 150,000 clones are present, roughly 92% being singletons, with the ten largest covering approximately 1.4%. The receptor was derived from a man aged 25-45 years in good health. The material sequenced was blood. This chain connects TRBV18 to TRBJ1-2, with 9 bases fitting TRBD1. The CDR3 loop reads CASSPQQGAHGYTF. The DNA of the CDR3 is TGTGCCAGCTCACCCCAACAGGGGGCTCATGGCTACACCTTC.